This T cell receptor (beta chain) appears in the sequencing data of a study of cytomegalovirus exposure and HLA in healthy donors. Healthy people donating bone marrow made up the donors. This CDR3 has 16 amino acids. The germline V gene has CDR1 SGHNT and CDR2 YENEEA. Trimming at V came to 1 base and at J to 5 bases, leaving 6 bases not matched to a gene. Primers included in the PCR were 60 Vbeta and 13 Jbeta primers. Only in-frame clones appear in the TCRdb table, and some are missing; sequencing was by immunoSEQ multiplex PCR. The sample lists about 140,000 clones, 60% to 80% occurring once. This clonotype was sampled from a female donor in good health and CMV-seronegative. This sequence joins TRBV11-3 and TRBJ2-3; 10 positions match TRBD2. Sequencing was carried out using PBMCs. CDR3 nucleotide sequence: TGTGCCAGCAGCTTAGGAACTAGCGGGAATAGAGATACGCAGTATTTT. Translation gives CASSLGTSGNRDTQYF.